In its sample, the clone carrying this TCR beta chain was seen a few times. What it recognizes is unknown. The data originate from a study of beta chain features in type 1 diabetes. Overall study context: Comparable age, gender and cell yields were observed in patients relative to healthy donors.

Whole-study results and caveats: Researchers caution that PCR might favor shorter templates, equally among patients and controls. For TCRB rearrangement, an influence of HLA type remained unresolved here. Significant though moderate, a shortening of TCRB CDR3s appeared in all four CD4+ subsets of Type 1 diabetes patients.

Losses at the gene ends were 4 bases for V and 2 bases for J; bases not matched to a gene: 9. Germline CDR1 is SQVTM and CDR2 is ANQGSEA. CDR3 length equals 16 residues. Expressed TCRB transcripts got sequenced, as all isolated RNA was reverse transcribed. Generated by immunoSEQ multiplex PCR, the TCRdb table keeps only in-frame clones and is missing some. The data hold more than 350,000 clones, with more than 9.5% observed a single time. This sequence originates from a woman aged 18-29 years in good health. The chain combines TRBV29-1 with TRBJ1-5; 9 bases fit TRBD1. Material for sequencing was naive CD4+ T cells from blood. The CDR3: CSVAVSGQGGNQPQHF. The CDR3 DNA follows: TGCAGCGTTGCGGTTTCGGGACAGGGCGGCAATCAGCCCCAGCATTTT.